This TCR beta chain came from a study of blood T cell repertoires in COVID-19. In the authors' methods: Amplification of reference gene primers provided the estimated nucleated cell counts. Here immunoSEQ multiplex PCR was the method, and the copy in TCRdb shows in-frame clones only, minus some. The DNA gave D and trimming, while V, J and clone size come from that table. The data show about 36,000 clones, approximately 90% seen once. CDR1 is MGHRA and CDR2 is YSYEKL in the germline V gene. V was shortened by 4 bases and J by 5 bases, with 17 bases between the two germline ends. The length of the CDR3 is 15 residues.

This TCR was recovered from a man aged 55 to 70 with acute or convalescent COVID-19. The material sequenced was peripheral blood. The chain couples TRBV4-1 to TRBJ1-1; weak D call: TRBD1 (6 bases). The CDR3 region is CASSPQQGSKTEAFF. CDR3 in DNA: TGCGCCAGCAGCCCACAACAGGGTTCTAAGACTGAAGCTTTCTTT.